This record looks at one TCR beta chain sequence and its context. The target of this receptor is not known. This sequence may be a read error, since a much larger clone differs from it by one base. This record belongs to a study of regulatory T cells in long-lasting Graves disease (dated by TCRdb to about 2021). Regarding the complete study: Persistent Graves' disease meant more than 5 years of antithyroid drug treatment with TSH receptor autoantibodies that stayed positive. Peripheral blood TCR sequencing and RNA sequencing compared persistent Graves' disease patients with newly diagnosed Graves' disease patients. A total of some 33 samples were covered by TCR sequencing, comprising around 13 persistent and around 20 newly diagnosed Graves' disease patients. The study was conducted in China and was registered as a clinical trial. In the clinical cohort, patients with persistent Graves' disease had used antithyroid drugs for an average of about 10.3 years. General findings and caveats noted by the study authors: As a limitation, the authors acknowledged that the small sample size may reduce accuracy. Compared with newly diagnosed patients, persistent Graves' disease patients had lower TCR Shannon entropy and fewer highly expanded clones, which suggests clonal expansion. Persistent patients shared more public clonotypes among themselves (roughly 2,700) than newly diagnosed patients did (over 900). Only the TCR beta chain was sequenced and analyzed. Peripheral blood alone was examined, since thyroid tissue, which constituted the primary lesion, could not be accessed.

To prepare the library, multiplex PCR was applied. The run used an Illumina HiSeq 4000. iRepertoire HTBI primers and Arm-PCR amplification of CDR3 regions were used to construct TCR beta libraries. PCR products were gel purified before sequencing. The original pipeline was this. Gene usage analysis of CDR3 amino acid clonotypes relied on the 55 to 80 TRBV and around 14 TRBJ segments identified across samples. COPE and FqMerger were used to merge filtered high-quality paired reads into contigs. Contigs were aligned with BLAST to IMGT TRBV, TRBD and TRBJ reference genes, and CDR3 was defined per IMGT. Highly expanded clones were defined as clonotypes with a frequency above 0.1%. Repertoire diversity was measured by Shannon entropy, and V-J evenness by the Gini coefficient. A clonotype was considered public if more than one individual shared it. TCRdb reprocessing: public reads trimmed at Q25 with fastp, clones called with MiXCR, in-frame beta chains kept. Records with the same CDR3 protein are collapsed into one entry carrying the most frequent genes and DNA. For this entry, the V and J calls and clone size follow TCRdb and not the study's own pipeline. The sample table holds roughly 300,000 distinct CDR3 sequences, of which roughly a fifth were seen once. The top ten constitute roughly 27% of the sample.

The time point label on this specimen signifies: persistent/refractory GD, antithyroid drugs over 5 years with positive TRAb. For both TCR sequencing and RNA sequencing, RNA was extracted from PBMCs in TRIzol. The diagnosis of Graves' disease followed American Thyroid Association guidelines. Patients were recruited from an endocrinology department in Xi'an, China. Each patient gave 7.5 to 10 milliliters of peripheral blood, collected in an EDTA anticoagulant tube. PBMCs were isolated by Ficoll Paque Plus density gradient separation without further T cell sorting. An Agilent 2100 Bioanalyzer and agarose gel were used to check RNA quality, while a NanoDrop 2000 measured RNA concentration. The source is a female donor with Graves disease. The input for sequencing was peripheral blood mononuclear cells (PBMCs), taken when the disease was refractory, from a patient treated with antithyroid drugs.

The CDR3 protein: CAWTKSGTANTEAFF. The DNA sequence is given as TGTGCCTGGACCAAGAGTGGAACGGCGAACACTGAAGCTTTCTTT. The chain was built from TRBV30 and TRBJ1-1; the D gene lacks a confident call. V and J lose 4 bases and 1 base, and a span of 16 bases separates them. Measured from the cysteine to the phenylalanine, the CDR3 is 15 residues long. Only the CDR3 region is kept as DNA, spanning 45 bases read in frame from base 1. The germline V gene (reference sequence) sets CDR1 to GTSNPN and CDR2 to SVGIG.